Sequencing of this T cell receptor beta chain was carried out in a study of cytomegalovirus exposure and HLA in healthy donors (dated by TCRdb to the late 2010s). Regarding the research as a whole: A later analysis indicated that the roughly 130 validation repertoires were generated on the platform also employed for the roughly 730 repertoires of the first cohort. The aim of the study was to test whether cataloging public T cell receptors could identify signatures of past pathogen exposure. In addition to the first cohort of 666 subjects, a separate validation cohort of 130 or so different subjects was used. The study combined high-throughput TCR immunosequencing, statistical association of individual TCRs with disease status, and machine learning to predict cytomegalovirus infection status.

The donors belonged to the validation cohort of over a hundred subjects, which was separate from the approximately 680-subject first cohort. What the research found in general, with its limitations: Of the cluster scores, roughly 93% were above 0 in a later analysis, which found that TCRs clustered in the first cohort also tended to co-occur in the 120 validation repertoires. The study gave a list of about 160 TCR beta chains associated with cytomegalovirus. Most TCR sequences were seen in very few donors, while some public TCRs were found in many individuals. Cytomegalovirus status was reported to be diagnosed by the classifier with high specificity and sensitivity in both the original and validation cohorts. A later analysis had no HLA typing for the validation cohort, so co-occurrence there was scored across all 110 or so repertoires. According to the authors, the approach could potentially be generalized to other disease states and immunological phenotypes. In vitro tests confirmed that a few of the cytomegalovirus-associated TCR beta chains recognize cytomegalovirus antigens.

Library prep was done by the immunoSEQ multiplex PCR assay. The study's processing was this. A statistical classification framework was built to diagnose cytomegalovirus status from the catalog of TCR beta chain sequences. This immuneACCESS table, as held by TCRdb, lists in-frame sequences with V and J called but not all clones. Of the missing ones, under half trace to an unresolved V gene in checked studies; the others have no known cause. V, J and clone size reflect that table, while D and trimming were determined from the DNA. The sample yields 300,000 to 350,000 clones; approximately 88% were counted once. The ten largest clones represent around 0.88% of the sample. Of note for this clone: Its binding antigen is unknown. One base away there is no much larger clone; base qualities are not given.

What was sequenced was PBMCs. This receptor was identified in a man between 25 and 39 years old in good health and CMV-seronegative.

The CDR3 in this case is CASSYSGYQETQYF. The DNA reads TGTGCCAGCAGTTATAGCGGGTACCAAGAGACCCAGTACTTC. The rearrangement joined TRBV6-5 to TRBJ2-5; TRBD2 fits 7 bases in the junction. The CDR3, cysteine through phenylalanine, is 14 amino acids long. This entry keeps only the CDR3 DNA: 42 bases, framed from base 1. After removal of 3 bases from V and 0 bases from J, the junction retains 1 base not matched to a gene. Per the germline V gene, MNHEY is the CDR1 and SVGAGI is the CDR2.